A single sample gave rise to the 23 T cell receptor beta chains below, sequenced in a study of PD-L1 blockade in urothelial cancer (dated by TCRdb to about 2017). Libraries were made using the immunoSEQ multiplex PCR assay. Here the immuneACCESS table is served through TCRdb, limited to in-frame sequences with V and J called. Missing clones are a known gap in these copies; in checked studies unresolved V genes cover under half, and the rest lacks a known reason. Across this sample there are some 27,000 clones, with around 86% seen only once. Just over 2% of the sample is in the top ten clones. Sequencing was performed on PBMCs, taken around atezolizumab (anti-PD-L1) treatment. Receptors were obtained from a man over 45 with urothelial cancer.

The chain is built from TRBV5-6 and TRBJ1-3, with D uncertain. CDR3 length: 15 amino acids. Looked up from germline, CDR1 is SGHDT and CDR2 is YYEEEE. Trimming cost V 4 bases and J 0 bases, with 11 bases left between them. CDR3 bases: TGTGCCAGCAGCCGTGGCGGGTGCTCTGGAAACACCATATATTTT. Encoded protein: CASSRGGCSGNTIYF. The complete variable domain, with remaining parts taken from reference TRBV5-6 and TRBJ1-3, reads DAGVTQSPTHLIKTRGQQVTLRCSPKSGHDTVSWYQQALGQGPQFIFQYYEEEERQRGNFPDRFSGHQFPNYSSELNVNALLLGDSALYLCASSRGGCSGNTIYFGEGSWLTVV.

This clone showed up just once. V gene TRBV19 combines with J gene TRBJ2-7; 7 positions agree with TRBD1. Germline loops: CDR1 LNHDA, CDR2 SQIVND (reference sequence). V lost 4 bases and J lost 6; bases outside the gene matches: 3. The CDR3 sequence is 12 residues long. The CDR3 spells CASSNNRGEQYV. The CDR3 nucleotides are TGTGCCAGTAGTAATAACAGGGGCGAGCAGTACGTC.

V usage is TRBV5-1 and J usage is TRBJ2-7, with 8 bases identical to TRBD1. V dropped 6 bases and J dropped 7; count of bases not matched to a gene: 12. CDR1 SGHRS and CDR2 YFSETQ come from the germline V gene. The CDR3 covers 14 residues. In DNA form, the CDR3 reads TGCGCCAGCACTAACAGGGGGTTCGGTATGGAGCAGTACTTC. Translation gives CASTNRGFGMEQYF.

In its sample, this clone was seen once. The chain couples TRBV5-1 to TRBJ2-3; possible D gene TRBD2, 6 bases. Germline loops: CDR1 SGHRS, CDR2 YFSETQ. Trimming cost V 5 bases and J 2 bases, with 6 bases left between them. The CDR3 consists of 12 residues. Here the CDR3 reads CASRDYTDTQYF. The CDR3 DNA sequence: TGCGCCAGCAGGGACTACACAGATACGCAGTATTTT.

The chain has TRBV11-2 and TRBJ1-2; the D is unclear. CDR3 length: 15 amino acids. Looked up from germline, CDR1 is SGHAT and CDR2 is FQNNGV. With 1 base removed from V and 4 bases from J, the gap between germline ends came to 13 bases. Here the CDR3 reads CASSLGLGEGYGYTF. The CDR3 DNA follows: TGTGCCAGCAGCTTAGGTTTGGGTGAGGGCTATGGCTACACCTTC. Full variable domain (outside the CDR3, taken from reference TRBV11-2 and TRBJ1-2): EAGVAQSPRYKIIEKRQSVAFWCNPISGHATLYWYQQILGQGPKLLIQFQNNGVVDDSQLPKDRFSAERLKGVDSTLKIQPAKLEDSAVYLCASSLGLGEGYGYTFGSGTRLTVV.

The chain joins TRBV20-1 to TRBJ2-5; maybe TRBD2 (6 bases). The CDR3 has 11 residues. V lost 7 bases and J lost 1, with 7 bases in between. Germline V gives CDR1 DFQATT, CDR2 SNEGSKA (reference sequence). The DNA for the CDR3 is TGCAGTGGGAGGGTCCAAGAGACCCAGTACTTC. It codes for CSGRVQETQYF.

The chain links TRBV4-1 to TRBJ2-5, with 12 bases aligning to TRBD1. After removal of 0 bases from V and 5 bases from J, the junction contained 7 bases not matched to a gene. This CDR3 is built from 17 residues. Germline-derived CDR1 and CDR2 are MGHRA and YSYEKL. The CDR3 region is CASSQDTGTGGRETQYF. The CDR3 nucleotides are TGCGCCAGCAGCCAAGATACAGGGACAGGGGGCAGGGAGACCCAGTACTTC.

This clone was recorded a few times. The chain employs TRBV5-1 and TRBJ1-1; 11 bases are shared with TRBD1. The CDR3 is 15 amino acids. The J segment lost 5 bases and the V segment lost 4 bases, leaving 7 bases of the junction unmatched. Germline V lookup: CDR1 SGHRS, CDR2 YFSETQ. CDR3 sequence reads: CASSQGQGARTEAFF. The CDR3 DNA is TGCGCCAGCAGCCAAGGACAGGGGGCGCGGACTGAAGCTTTCTTT.

The CDR3 DNA reads as TGTGCCACCAGCAGAGGGGGGACAGCCGGGGGCTACACCTTC. Protein: CATSRGGTAGGYTF. This chain connects TRBV15 to TRBJ1-2; the match to TRBD1 covers 7 bases. Germline V gene data show CDR1 as LNHNV and CDR2 as YYDKDF (reference sequence). The length of the CDR3 is 14 residues. V gave up 1 base and J gave up 8 bases; unmatched junction bases: 7.

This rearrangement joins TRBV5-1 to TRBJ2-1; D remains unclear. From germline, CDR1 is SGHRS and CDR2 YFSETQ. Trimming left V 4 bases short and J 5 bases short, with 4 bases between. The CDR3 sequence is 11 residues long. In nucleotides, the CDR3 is TGCGCCAGCAGCCAGAACAATGAGCAGTTCTTC. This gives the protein CASSQNNEQFF.

The CDR3 region is CASSQRPGDETQYF. The CDR3 DNA sequence: TGCGCCAGCAGCCAAAGACCAGGGGACGAGACCCAGTACTTC. V gene TRBV4-1 combines with J gene TRBJ2-5; possibly TRBD1 for D (6 bases). Trimming stripped 2 bases from V and 5 bases from J, with 12 bases between. The length of the CDR3 is 14 residues. CDR1 and CDR2 from the germline V gene are MGHRA and YSYEKL.

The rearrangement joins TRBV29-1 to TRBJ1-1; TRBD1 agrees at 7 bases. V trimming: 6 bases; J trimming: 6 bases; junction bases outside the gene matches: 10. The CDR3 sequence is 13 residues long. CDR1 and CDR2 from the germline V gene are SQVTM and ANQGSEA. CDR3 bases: TGCAGCGTCTTAGCAGGGGGTTGGTCTGAAGCTTTCTTT. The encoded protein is CSVLAGGWSEAFF.

This CDR3 is CASSWGQGSRADTQYF. Written as DNA, the CDR3 is TGCGCCAGCAGTTGGGGACAGGGAAGCAGAGCAGATACGCAGTATTTT. The chain recombines TRBV10-1 with TRBJ2-3; 9 bases align to TRBD1. Per the germline V gene, CDR1 is WNHNN and CDR2 is SYGVQD (reference sequence). Losses at the gene ends were 5 bases for V and 4 bases for J; bases not matched to a gene: 10. This CDR3 region has 16 residues.

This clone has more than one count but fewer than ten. For the CDR3, the DNA is TGTGCCAGCAGCTTGGGGAGGGGATTGGGTGGCTACACCTTC. Translation: CASSLGRGLGGYTF. V usage is TRBV5-6 and J usage is TRBJ1-2; D is perhaps TRBD1 (5 bases). Deletions cut 0 bases from V and 7 bases from J, with 13 bases between. The length of the CDR3 is 14 residues. Per the germline V gene, CDR1 is SGHDT and CDR2 is YYEEEE.

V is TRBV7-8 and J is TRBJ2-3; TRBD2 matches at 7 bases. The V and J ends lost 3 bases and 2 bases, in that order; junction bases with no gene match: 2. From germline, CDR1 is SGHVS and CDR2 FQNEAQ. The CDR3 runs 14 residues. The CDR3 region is CASSLRGNTDTQYF. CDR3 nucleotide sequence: TGTGCCAGCAGCTTGCGGGGGAACACAGATACGCAGTATTTT.

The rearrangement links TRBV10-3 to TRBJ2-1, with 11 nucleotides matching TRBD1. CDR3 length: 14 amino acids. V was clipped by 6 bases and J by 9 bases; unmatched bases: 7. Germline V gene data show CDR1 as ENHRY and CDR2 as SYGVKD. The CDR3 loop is CAIRPGQGGGEQFF. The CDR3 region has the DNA TGTGCCATCAGACCGGGACAGGGGGGCGGTGAGCAGTTCTTC.

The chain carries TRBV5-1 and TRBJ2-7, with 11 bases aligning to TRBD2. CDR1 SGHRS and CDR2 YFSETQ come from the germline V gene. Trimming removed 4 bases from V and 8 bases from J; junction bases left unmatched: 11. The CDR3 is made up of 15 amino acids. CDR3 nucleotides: TGCGCCAGCAGCGCTTCGGGACTAGCGGTAGTGCAGCAGTACTTC. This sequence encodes CASSASGLAVVQQYF.

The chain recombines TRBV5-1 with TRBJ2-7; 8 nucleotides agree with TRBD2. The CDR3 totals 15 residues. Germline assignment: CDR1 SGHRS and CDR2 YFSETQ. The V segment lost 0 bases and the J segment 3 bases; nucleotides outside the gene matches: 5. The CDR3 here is CASSLGNSGNYEQYF. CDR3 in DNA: TGCGCCAGCAGCTTGGGTAATAGCGGGAACTACGAGCAGTACTTC.

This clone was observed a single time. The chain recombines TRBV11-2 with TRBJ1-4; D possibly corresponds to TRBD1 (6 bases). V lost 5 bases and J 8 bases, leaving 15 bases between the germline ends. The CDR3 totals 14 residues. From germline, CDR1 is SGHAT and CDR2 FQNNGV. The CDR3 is CASSQSGDGEKLFF. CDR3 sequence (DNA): TGTGCCAGCAGCCAGTCAGGGGACGGGGAAAAACTGTTTTTT.

This chain's CDR3 is CASSPILGTSGVGETQYF. The CDR3 region has the DNA TGTGCCAGCAGTCCAATTTTGGGGACTAGCGGGGTGGGAGAGACCCAGTACTTC. The rearrangement joins TRBV28 to TRBJ2-5; 13 nucleotides match TRBD2. Germline V CDR1 and CDR2: MDHEN, SYDVKM. CDR3 length equals 18 residues. Trimming removed 5 bases from V and 4 bases from J; junction bases left unmatched: 13.

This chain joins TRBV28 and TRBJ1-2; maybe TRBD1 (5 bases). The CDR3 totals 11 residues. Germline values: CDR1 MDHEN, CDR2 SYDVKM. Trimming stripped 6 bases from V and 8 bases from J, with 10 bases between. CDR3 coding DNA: TGTGCCAGCAGCTGGCGGGGCGGCTACACCTTC. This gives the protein CASSWRGGYTF.

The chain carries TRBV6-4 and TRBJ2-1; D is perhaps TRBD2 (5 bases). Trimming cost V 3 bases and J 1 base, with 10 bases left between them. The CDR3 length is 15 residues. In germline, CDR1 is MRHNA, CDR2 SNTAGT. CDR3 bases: TGTGCCAGCAGTGAAACGGGGTCTTCCTACAATGAGCAGTTCTTC. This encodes CASSETGSSYNEQFF.

The chain's CDR3 is CASSWHQTGRYTF. DNA of the CDR3: TGTGCCAGCAGCTGGCACCAGACAGGGCGCTACACCTTC. J is TRBJ1-2 and V is TRBV28; 7 bases map to TRBD1. V dropped 6 bases and J dropped 9; count of bases not matched to a gene: 10. Germline CDR1 is MDHEN and CDR2 is SYDVKM. The CDR3 covers 13 residues.